This entry concerns a single T cell receptor beta chain. Its antigen is not known. This specimen belongs to a study of T cell repertoires in cytomegalovirus infection. TCRdb re-derived calls from the reads in MiXCR, one entry per CDR3 protein. The data hold 570,000 or so distinct CDR3 sequences, with almost 40% observed a single time. This clonotype was sampled from a human donor in good health (CMV status not recorded). Some clones in this sample may be carry-over from other donors' samples. Here the sequenced sample was cultured PBMCs, taken from culture after CMV antigen stimulation.

CDR3 DNA sequence: TGTGCCAGCAGCTTAGTTGGGAATTTAAACTATGGCTACACCTTC. Residues: CASSLVGNLNYGYTF. The genes are TRBV7-3 and TRBJ1-2; no clear D gene. Germline V gene sequence: CDR1 SGHTA, CDR2 FQGTGA. V lost 2 bases and J 2 bases, leaving 12 bases between the germline ends. The CDR3 is 15 residues long.